The 18 T cell receptor beta chains reported below all come from one sample, sequenced in a study of identical twins. MiXCR, run by TCRdb on the 5' RACE reads, gives a single entry per CDR3 protein. The repertoire holds about 720,000 distinct CDR3 sequences, with 15% to 20% as singletons. The same sample was also studied in work on T cells expressing NK-cell markers.

The sequencing input was PBMCs. The source is a woman aged 18-29 years in good health.

This clonotype was detected a few times. The rearrangement uses TRBV10-3 and TRBJ2-3, with D perhaps matching TRBD2 (5 bases). The length of the CDR3 is 13 residues. CDR1 is ENHRY and CDR2 is SYGVKD in the germline V gene. V was trimmed by 8 bases and J by 1 base, leaving 10 bases between them. CDR3 sequence (DNA): TGTGCCATCTTAGCGAGGGGCACAGATACGCAGTATTTT. Translating gives CAILARGTDTQYF.

This clonotype has only a few counts. The chain has TRBV6-2 or TRBV6-3 and TRBJ2-7; maybe TRBD2 (6 bases). Germline CDR1 is MNHEY and CDR2 is SVGEGT. The CDR3 spans 16 residues. Trimming removed 5 bases from V and 2 bases from J, with 19 bases in between. The CDR3 sequence: CASSRPPTRLTYEQYF. In DNA, the CDR3 is TGTGCCAGCAGTCGGCCCCCGACTAGACTAACCTACGAGCAGTACTTC.

The rearrangement joins TRBV21-1 to TRBJ2-1; whether TRBD2, the table's D call, matches the DNA was not checked. TRBV21-1 is deemed a pseudogene. CDR3 size: 18 residues. CDR3 region: CASSQNPIFSGGYNEQFF. In nucleotides, the CDR3 is TGTGCCAGCAGCCAAAACCCGATCTTCAGCGGGGGCTACAATGAGCAGTTCTTC.

This clonotype has only a few counts. The chain carries TRBV7-9 and TRBJ2-7, with 8 bases identical to TRBD1. Looked up from germline, CDR1 is SEHNR and CDR2 is FQNEAQ (reference sequence). V was clipped by 5 bases and J by 5 bases; unmatched bases: 17. The CDR3 is made up of 17 amino acids. CDR3 in amino acids: CASSLRDTTDRAHEQYF. The CDR3 DNA reads as TGTGCCAGCAGCCTAAGGGATACCACGGACAGGGCCCACGAGCAGTACTTC.

In its sample, this clonotype was seen a few times. The chain is built from TRBV11-2 and TRBJ2-5; D is unclear. V lost 0 bases to trimming and J lost 4 bases, with 12 bases between them. Per the germline V gene, CDR1 is SGHAT and CDR2 is FQNNGV. The CDR3 is made up of 15 amino acids. The chain's CDR3 is CASSLEAVWTETQYF. CDR3 coding DNA: TGTGCCAGCAGCTTAGAGGCAGTGTGGACAGAGACCCAGTACTTC.

CDR3 residues: CASSSTGDHQPQHF. The DNA of the CDR3 is TGTGCCAGCAGCTCGACAGGGGATCATCAGCCCCAGCATTTT. This chain connects TRBV7-9 to TRBJ1-5, with 8 bases aligning to TRBD1. The CDR3 is made up of 14 amino acids. Germline V gene sequence: CDR1 SEHNR, CDR2 FQNEAQ (reference sequence). Trimming cost V 4 bases and J 5 bases; bases outside gene matches: 4.

The chain joins TRBV12-3 or TRBV12-4 to TRBJ2-2; TRBD1 or TRBD2 may be the D gene (5 bases each). The CDR3 sequence is 13 residues long. V was cut by 9 bases and J by 3 bases, with 11 bases left in between. CDR3 loop: CARRDQDTGELFF. DNA for the CDR3: TGTGCCAGACGGGACCAAGACACCGGGGAGCTGTTTTTT.

This chain links TRBV18 with TRBJ2-1; 7 bases agree with TRBD2. Germline V gives CDR1 KGHSH, CDR2 LQKENI. The CDR3 is 15 residues long. V shed 3 bases and J 6 bases; nucleotides not matched to a gene: 8. CDR3 region: CASSPFGGRSNEQFF. The CDR3 DNA follows: TGTGCCAGCTCACCTTTTGGCGGGAGAAGCAATGAGCAGTTCTTC.

The chain employs TRBV10-1 and TRBJ2-2; TRBD1 is a possible D gene (6 bases). The germline CDR1 and CDR2 sequences are WNHNN and SYGVQD (reference sequence). The CDR3 contains 13 residues. The V end was cut by 4 bases, the J end by 7 bases, with 10 bases between. As DNA, the CDR3 is TGCGCCAGCAGTGGAGACAGGCGCGGGGAGCTGTTTTTT. Protein: CASSGDRRGELFF.

The chain uses TRBV12-3 or TRBV12-4 and TRBJ2-2; no reliable D call. The CDR3 runs 13 residues. V was pared by 6 bases and J by 7 bases, with 12 bases between. CDR3 in DNA: TGTGCCAGCAGCCCCAAAGTGGGCGGGGAGCTGTTTTTT. Encoded protein: CASSPKVGGELFF.

This clonotype has just a few counts. The chain carries TRBV12-3 or TRBV12-4 and TRBJ1-5; no clear D gene. The germline V and J ends were trimmed by 6 bases and 4 bases, with 10 bases remaining between them. The CDR3 runs 13 residues. The CDR3 reads CASSLDLNQPQHF. The DNA of the CDR3 is TGTGCCAGCAGCCTGGACTTGAATCAGCCCCAGCATTTT.

This sequence joins TRBV3-1 and TRBJ1-4, with D hard to call. This CDR3 spans 13 amino acids. Trimming removed 1 base at V and 7 bases at J, with 7 bases between. Germline CDR1 and CDR2: LGHDT and YNNKEL (reference sequence). The CDR3: CASSQAALEKLFF. The CDR3 DNA reads TGTGCCAGCAGCCAAGCGGCGCTTGAAAAACTGTTTTTT.

This sequence joins TRBV20-1 and TRBJ2-7, with 8 nucleotides matching TRBD2. Germline assignment: CDR1 DFQATT and CDR2 SNEGSKA (reference sequence). Unmatched junction bases numbered 7, after V lost 0 bases and J lost 6 bases. The CDR3 sequence is 14 residues long. The CDR3 sequence: CSARDLAGGREQYF. The CDR3 nucleotides read TGCAGTGCTAGAGATTTGGCGGGAGGTCGCGAGCAGTACTTC.

The V gene is TRBV5-1, the J gene TRBJ2-1; the D gene is possibly TRBD1 (6 bases). The CDR3 is 15 amino acids. V lost 2 bases to trimming and J lost 4 bases, with 13 bases between them. CDR1 and CDR2 from the germline V gene are SGHRS and YFSETQ. The CDR3 loop reads CASSFLQGSYNEQFF. CDR3 sequence (DNA): TGCGCCAGCAGCTTTTTACAGGGCTCGTACAATGAGCAGTTCTTC.

J is TRBJ2-7 and V is TRBV20-1, with D tentatively TRBD1 (6 bases). Trimming cost V 3 bases and J 1 base, with 13 bases left between them. The CDR3 runs 14 residues. Germline lookup yields CDR1 DFQATT and CDR2 SNEGSKA (reference sequence). The CDR3 DNA reads TGCAGTGCTAGCAATTCGGGACAATCCTACGAGCAGTACTTC. Amino acids: CSASNSGQSYEQYF.

J is TRBJ2-1 and V is TRBV5-1; the match to TRBD2 covers 8 bases. V shed 0 bases, J shed 2 bases, and the junction held 1 base outside the gene matches. This CDR3 region has 15 residues. In germline, CDR1 is SGHRS, CDR2 YFSETQ. As DNA, the CDR3 is TGCGCCAGCAGCTTGGATAGCGGGGCCTACAATGAGCAGTTCTTC. Residues: CASSLDSGAYNEQFF.

V and J are TRBV20-1 and TRBJ1-5; D uncertain. The CDR3 covers 15 residues. The V gene lost 4 bases and the J gene lost 0 bases, with 13 bases spanning the gap. The germline V gene has CDR1 DFQATT and CDR2 SNEGSKA (reference sequence). CDR3 sequence reads: CSANRGRDSNQPQHF. DNA for the CDR3: TGCAGTGCTAACCGGGGAAGAGATAGCAATCAGCCCCAGCATTTT.

The chain has TRBV10-3 and TRBJ2-7; the match to TRBD2 covers 13 bases. Trimming removed 3 bases from V and 1 base from J; junction bases left unmatched: 3. Germline V gene sequence: CDR1 ENHRY, CDR2 SYGVKD. The CDR3 spans 16 residues. The CDR3 sequence: CAISEGLAGDSYEQYF. CDR3 DNA: TGTGCCATCAGTGAAGGACTAGCGGGGGATTCCTACGAGCAGTACTTC.